These 2 T cell receptor beta chains originate from one sample sequenced in a study of CD8 T cells in ankylosing spondylitis. Study results and caveats: For ankylosing spondylitis blood, a TCR beta motif of fewer than 10 highly homologous variants appeared characteristic.

TCRdb re-called the 5' RACE reads with MiXCR, one entry per CDR3 protein. The repertoire holds over 600,000 distinct CDR3 sequences, with 15% to 20% as singletons. These TCRs are of unknown antigen specificity. Sequenced sample: blood, either unsorted or a sorted T cell fraction (not recorded which). The receptor set was obtained from a male donor with ankylosing spondylitis.

There are a few counts of this clonotype. This chain connects TRBV5-1 to TRBJ2-2, with D unclear. Germline V gene data show CDR1 as SGHRS and CDR2 as YFSETQ. V was clipped by 6 bases and J by 4 bases, with 13 bases between them. This CDR3 is 14 amino acids long. CDR3 nucleotide sequence: TGCGCCAGCAAGTTTACATCCTCCACCGGGGAGCTGTTTTTT. This encodes CASKFTSSTGELFF.

This clonotype was observed a handful of times. The rearrangement uses TRBV21-1 and TRBJ1-4; the table's TRBD1 call for D was not verified on the DNA. TRBV21-1 is an annotated pseudogene. CDR3 length equals 14 residues. Here the CDR3 reads CASSSDLSREKLFF. CDR3 sequence (DNA): TGTGCCAGCAGCAGCGACTTGTCTCGGGAAAAACTGTTTTTT.